This T cell receptor beta chain is from a study of cytomegalovirus exposure and HLA in healthy donors. Study-wide results and caveats: Likely technical artifact: a cluster of highly shared sequence variants.

PCR involved 60 Vbeta and 13 Jbeta primers. Generated by immunoSEQ multiplex PCR, the TCRdb table keeps only in-frame clones and is missing some. In the table there are approximately 160,000 clones, around 75% of which are singletons. As to this clone: Its target is unknown.

Germline V gene data show CDR1 as SEHNR and CDR2 as FQNEAQ (reference sequence). This CDR3 comprises 13 residues. V lost 6 bases, J lost 1 base, and 9 bases lay in between. The receptor's source is a man aged 18 to 30 in good health and CMV-seronegative. J is TRBJ2-5 and V is TRBV7-9; no definite D call. Sample: PBMCs. The CDR3 reads CASRHDLQETQYF. The CDR3 nucleotides read TGTGCCAGCAGACACGATCTCCAAGAGACCCAGTACTTC.